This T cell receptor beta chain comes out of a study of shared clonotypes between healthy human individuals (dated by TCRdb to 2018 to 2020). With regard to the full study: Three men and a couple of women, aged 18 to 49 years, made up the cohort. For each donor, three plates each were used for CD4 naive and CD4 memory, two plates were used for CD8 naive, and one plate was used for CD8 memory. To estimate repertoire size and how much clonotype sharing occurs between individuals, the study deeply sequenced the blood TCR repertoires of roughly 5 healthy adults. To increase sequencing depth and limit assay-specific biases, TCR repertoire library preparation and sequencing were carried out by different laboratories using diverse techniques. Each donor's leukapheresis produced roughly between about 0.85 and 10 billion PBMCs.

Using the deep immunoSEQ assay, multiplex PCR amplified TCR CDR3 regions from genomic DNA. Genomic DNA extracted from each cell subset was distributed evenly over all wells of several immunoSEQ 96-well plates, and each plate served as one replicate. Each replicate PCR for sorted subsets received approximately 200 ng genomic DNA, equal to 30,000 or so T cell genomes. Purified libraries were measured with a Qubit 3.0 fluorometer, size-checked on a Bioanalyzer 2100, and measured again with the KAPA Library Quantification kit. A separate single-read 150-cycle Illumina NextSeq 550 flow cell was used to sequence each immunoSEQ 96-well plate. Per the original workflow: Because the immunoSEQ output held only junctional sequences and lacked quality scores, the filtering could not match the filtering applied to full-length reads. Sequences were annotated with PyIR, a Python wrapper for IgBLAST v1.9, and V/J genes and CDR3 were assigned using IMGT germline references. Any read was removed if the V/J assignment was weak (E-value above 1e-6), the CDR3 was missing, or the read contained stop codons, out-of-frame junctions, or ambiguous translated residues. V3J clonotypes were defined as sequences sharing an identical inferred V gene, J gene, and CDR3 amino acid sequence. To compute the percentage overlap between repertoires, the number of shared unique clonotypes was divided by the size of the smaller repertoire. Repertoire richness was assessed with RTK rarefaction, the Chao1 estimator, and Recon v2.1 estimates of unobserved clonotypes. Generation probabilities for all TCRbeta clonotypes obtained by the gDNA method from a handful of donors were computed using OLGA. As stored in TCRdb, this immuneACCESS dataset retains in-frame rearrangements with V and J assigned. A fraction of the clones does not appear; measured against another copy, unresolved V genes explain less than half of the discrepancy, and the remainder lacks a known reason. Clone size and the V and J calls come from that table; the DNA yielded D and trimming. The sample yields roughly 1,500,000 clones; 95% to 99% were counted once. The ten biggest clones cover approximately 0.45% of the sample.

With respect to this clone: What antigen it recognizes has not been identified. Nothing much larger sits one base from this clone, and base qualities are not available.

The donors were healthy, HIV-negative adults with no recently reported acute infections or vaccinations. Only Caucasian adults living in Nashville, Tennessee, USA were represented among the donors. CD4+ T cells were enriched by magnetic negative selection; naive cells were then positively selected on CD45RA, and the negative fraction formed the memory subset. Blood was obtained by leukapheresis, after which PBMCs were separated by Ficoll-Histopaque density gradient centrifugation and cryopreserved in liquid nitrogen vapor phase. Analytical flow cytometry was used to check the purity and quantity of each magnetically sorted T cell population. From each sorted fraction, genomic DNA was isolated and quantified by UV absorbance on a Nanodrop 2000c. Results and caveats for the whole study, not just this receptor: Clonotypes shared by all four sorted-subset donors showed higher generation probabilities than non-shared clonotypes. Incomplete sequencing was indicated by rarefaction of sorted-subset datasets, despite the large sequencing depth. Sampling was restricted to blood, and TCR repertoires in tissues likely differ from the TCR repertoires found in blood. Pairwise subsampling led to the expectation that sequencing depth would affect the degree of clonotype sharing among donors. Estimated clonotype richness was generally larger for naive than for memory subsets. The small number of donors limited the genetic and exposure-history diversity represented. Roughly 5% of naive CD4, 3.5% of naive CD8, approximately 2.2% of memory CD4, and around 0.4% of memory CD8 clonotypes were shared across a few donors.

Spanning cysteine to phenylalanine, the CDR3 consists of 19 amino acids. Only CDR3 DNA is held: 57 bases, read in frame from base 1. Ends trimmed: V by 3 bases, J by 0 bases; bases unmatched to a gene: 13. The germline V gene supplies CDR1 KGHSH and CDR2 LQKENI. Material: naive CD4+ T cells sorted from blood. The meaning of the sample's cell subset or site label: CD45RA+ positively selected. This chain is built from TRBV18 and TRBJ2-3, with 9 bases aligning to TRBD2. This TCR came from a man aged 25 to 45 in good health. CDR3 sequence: CASSPAGTSRRSSTDTQYF. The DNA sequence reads TGTGCCAGCTCACCGGCCGGGACTAGCCGTAGATCTAGCACAGATACGCAGTATTTT.